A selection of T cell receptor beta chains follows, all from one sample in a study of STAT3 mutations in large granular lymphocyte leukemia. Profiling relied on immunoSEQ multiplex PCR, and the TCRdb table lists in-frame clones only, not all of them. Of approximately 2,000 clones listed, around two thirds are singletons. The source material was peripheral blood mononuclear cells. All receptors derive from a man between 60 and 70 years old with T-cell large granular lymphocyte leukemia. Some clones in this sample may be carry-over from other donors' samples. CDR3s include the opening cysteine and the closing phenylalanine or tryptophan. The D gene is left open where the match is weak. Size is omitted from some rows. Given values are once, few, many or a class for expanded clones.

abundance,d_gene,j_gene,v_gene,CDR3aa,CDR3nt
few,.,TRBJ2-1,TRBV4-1,CASSQDSSYNEQFF,TGCGCCAGCAGCCAAGATTCCAGTTACAATGAGCAGTTCTTC
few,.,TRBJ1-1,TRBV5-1,CASSVQPNTEAFF,TGCGCCAGCAGTGTACAGCCGAACACTGAAGCTTTCTTT
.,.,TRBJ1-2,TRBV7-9,CASRDDSYGYTF,TGTGCCAGCAGAGATGACAGCTATGGCTACACCTTC
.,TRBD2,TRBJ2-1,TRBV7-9,CASSSGLAGLNEQFF,TGTGCCAGCAGCTCGGGACTAGCGGGGTTGAATGAGCAGTTCTTC
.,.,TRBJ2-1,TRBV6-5,CASRTSGEQFF,TGTGCCAGCAGGACAAGTGGTGAGCAGTTCTTC
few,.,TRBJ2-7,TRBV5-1,CASSDGGFYEQYF,TGCGCCAGCAGCGATGGGGGTTTCTACGAGCAGTACTTC
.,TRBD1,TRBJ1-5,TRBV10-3,CAISAGQGRNQPQHF,TGTGCCATCAGTGCGGGACAGGGTCGCAATCAGCCCCAGCATTTT
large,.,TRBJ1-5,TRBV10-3,CATHPGQQESNQPQHF,TGTGCCACCCATCCGGGGCAGCAAGAAAGCAATCAGCCCCAGCATTTT
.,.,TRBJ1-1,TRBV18,CASSPTVNTEAFF,TGTGCCAGCTCACCAACAGTGAACACTGAAGCTTTCTTT
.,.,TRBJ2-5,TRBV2,CASNSPRYF,TGTGCCAGCAACTCCCCTCGGTACTTC
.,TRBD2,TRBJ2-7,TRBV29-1,CSTLALAGGGEQYF,TGCAGCACTTTGGCTCTAGCGGGGGGTGGCGAGCAGTACTTC
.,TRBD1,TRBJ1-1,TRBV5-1,CASSETGGFPEAFF,TGCGCCAGCAGCGAAACAGGGGGCTTCCCTGAAGCTTTCTTT
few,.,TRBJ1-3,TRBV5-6,CASSTYREPGNTIYF,TGTGCCAGCAGCACCTACAGGGAGCCTGGAAACACCATATATTTT
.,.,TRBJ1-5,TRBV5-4,CASSLGAPDSNQPQHF,TGTGCCAGCAGCTTGGGTGCACCGGATAGCAATCAGCCCCAGCATTTT
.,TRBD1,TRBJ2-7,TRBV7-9,CASTVGQGPHEQYF,TGTGCCAGCACCGTAGGACAGGGGCCCCACGAGCAGTACTTC
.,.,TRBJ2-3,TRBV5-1,CASSLSRADTQYF,TGCGCCAGCAGCTTGTCTAGGGCCGATACGCAGTATTTT
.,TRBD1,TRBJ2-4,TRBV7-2,CASSLVLIGGSPKNIQYF,TGTGCCAGCAGCTTAGTTTTGATAGGGGGCTCGCCCAAAAACATTCAGTACTTC
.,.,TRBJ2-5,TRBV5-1,CASSLGPPGTQYF,TGCGCCAGCAGCTTGGGGCCGCCGGGGACCCAGTACTTC
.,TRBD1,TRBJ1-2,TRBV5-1,CASSLGQGDGYTF,TGCGCCAGCAGCTTGGGACAGGGAGATGGCTACACCTTC
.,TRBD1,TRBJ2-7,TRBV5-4,CASSAGTGRFEQYF,TGTGCCAGCAGCGCCGGGACAGGGCGTTTCGAGCAGTACTTC
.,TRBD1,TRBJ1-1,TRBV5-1,CASSLWGTGGTEAFF,TGCGCCAGCAGCTTGTGGGGGACAGGGGGCACTGAAGCTTTCTTT
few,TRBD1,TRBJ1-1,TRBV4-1,CASSLGTGHTEAFF,TGCGCCAGCAGCTTAGGGACAGGTCACACTGAAGCTTTCTTT
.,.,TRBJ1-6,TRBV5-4,CASSPPGAGEDSPLHF,TGTGCCAGCAGCCCGCCGGGGGCAGGGGAGGATTCACCCCTCCACTTT
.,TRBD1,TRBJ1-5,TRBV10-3,CAISQHQGAGNQPQHF,TGTGCCATCAGCCAGCATCAGGGGGCCGGCAATCAGCCCCAGCATTTT
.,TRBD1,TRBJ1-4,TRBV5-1,CASSQRTGRNEKLFF,TGCGCCAGCAGCCAAAGGACAGGGAGAAATGAAAAACTGTTTTTT
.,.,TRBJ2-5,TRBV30,CAWSQTGLQETQYF,TGTGCCTGGAGTCAAACAGGGCTACAAGAGACCCAGTACTTC
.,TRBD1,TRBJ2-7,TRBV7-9,CASSETGASSYEQYF,TGTGCCAGCAGCGAGACAGGGGCCTCCTCCTACGAGCAGTACTTC
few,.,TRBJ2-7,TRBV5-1,CASSQSYEQYF,TGCGCCAGCAGCCAATCCTACGAGCAGTACTTC
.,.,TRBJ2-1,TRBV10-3,CAISGRTDRSSYNEQFF,TGTGCCATCAGTGGAAGGACCGACCGGAGCTCCTACAATGAGCAGTTCTTC
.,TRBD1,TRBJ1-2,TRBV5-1,CASSPIGQGNGYTF,TGCGCCAGCAGCCCCATAGGACAGGGTAATGGCTACACCTTC
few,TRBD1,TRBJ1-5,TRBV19,CASRQTGSNQPQHF,TGTGCCAGTAGGCAGACAGGGAGCAATCAGCCCCAGCATTTT
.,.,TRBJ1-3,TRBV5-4,CASSLGGTAGNTIYF,TGTGCCAGCAGCTTGGGGGGGACTGCTGGAAACACCATATATTTT
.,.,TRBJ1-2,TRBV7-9,CASSPNNYGYTF,TGTGCCAGCAGCCCAAACAACTATGGCTACACCTTC
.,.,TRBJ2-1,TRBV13,CASSLWGDGRDEQFF,TGTGCCAGCAGCTTATGGGGGGACGGTCGGGATGAGCAGTTCTTC
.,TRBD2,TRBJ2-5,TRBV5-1,CASSFLAGGYETQYF,TGCGCCAGCAGCTTCCTAGCGGGGGGGTATGAGACCCAGTACTTC
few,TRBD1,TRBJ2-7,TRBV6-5,CASRQTWTGSYEQYF,TGTGCCAGCAGGCAAACCTGGACAGGGAGCTACGAGCAGTACTTC
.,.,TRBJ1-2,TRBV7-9,CASSSFGAYGYTF,TGTGCCAGCAGCTCTTTTGGTGCCTATGGCTACACCTTC
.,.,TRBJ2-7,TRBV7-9,CASSLSGNGQYF,TGTGCCAGCAGCTTATCCGGGAACGGGCAGTACTTC
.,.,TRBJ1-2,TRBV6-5,CASFDPTGSYGYTF,TGTGCCAGCTTCGACCCTACAGGGTCCTATGGCTACACCTTC
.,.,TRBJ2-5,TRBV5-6,CASSLVGWETQYF,TGTGCCAGCAGCTTGGTAGGGTGGGAGACCCAGTACTTC
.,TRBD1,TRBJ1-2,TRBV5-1,CASQELGTDGYTF,TGCGCCAGCCAGGAGTTGGGGACAGATGGCTACACCTTC
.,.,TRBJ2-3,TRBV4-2,CASSSETGRTDTQYF,TGTGCCAGCAGCTCGGAGACAGGGAGGACAGATACGCAGTATTTT
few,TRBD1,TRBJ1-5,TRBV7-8,CASSPRQGQPQHF,TGTGCCAGCAGCCCCCGACAGGGACAGCCCCAGCATTTT
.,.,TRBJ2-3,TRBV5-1,CASSLEGLPYTDTQYF,TGCGCCAGCAGCTTGGAGGGACTGCCATACACAGATACGCAGTATTTT
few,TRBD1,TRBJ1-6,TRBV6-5,CASSSQGTGYSPLHF,TGTGCCAGCAGTTCCCAAGGGACAGGGTATTCACCCCTCCACTTT
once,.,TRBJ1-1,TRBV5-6,CASSLVTAEAFF,TGTGCCAGCAGCTTAGTGACCGCTGAAGCTTTCTTT
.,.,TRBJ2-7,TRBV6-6,CASSLLVEYEQYF,TGTGCCAGCAGTTTGTTGGTAGAGTACGAGCAGTACTTC
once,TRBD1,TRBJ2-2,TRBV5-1,CASGRDGQGWTGELFF,TGCGCCAGCGGTCGCGATGGACAGGGGTGGACCGGGGAGCTGTTTTTT